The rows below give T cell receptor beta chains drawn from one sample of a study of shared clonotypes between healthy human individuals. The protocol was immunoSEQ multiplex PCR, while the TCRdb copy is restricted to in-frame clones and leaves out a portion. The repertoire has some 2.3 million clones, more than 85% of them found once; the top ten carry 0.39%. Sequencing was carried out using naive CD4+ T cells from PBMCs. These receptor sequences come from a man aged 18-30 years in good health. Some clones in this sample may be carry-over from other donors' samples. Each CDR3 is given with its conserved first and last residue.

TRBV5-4 CASGDRAEQYF
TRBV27 CASSRAGTGAGETQYF
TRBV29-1 CSVEGMWSNTEAFF
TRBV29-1 CSVGTRYSYEQYF
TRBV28 CASSSRETQYF
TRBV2 CASSARGAGELFF
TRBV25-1 CASSDWTVMVQYF
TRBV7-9 CASSLVWTKTYNEQFF
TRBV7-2 CASSSDRAGEQYF
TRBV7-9 CASSLVGGHTGELFF
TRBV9 CASSATSGTPEQYF
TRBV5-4 CASSRDRWEQYF
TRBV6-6 CASSYSLAGGADTQYF
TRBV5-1 CASGGAGMNTEAFF
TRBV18 CASSLLGQGAPGTEAFF
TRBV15 CATSREPGGTDTQYF
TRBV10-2 CASTTGISFNEQFF
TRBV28 CASSGGNRGEAFF
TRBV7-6 CASSTRLAGFYEQYF
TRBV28 CASIRGGELFF
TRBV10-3 CAISGLGLDTEAFF
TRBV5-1 CASSLGGTDNEAFF
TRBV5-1 CASSGMPSGRGYNEQFF
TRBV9 CASSAQGLLTGTEAFF
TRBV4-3 CASSQESGSSYEQYF
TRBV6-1 CASSEWIRGIGNTIYF
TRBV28 CASSRGGRGDTEAFF
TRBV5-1 CASSLGVPTGELFF
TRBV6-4 CASRHPDSGNTIYF
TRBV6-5 CASQGLAGGPVELFF
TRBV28 CASSLRGVDGYTF
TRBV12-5 CASGLIQGLAGVTHNEQFF
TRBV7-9 CASSSGGAETQYF
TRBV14 CASSQGGSSNYGYTF
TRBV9 CASSVAVRDTDTQYF
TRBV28 CASSSRAGANVLTF
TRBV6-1 CASSDTGSIRTEQYF
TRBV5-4 CASSLQGGGPWETQYF
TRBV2 CASSEDTSNTEAFF
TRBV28 CASSFNPGQGNEQYF
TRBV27 CASSLRQGARQPQHF
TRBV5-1 CASSPTKGKLNEKLFF
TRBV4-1 CASSQVPGTSGRSTYEQYF
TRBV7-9 CASSLSDRGWADTQYF
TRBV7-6 CASSLGTSGAETQYF
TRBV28 CASSLWRLAGGPGEQFF
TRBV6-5 CASSLGRGGYTF
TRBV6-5 CASSPQGVNTEAFF
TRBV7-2 CASSLRGGHEQYF
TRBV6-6 CASSLGQGWEKLFF
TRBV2 CASRAWQPSYGYTF
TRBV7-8 CASVGYGNTIYF
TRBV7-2 CASSLAADTDTQYF